Each of the 21 T cell receptor beta chains below was sequenced from the same sample in a study of cytomegalovirus exposure and HLA in healthy donors. 13 Jbeta primers and 60 Vbeta primers were used for the PCR. Clones were sequenced by immunoSEQ multiplex PCR, and TCRdb holds only the in-frame ones, with some missing. This sample's table has 30,000 to 50,000 clones. The sample consisted of PBMCs. These TCRs come from a woman in her twenties or thirties in good health and CMV-seropositive.

V gene TRBV25-1 combines with J gene TRBJ1-1; D might be TRBD1 (6 bases). CDR1 and CDR2 from the germline V gene are MGHDK and SYGVNS. V lost 6 bases, J lost 0 bases, and 11 bases lay in between. This CDR3 is 14 amino acids long. This chain's CDR3 is CASRQTGMNTEAFF. CDR3 coding DNA: TGTGCCAGCAGACAGACAGGAATGAACACTGAAGCTTTCTTT.

V is TRBV29-1 and J is TRBJ1-5, with TRBD1 as a possible D gene (5 bases). CDR1 and CDR2 (germline): SQVTM, ANQGSEA. The V gene lost 7 bases and the J gene lost 4 bases, with 14 bases spanning the gap. This CDR3 region has 13 residues. The CDR3 nucleotides are TGCAGCGGATCGGGGGGACCGAATCAGCCCCAGCATTTT. Translating gives CSGSGGPNQPQHF. The full variable domain, its missing parts supplied by reference TRBV29-1 and TRBJ1-5, is SAVISQKPSRDICQRGTSLTIQCQVDSQVTMMFWYRQQPGQSLTLIATANQGSEATYESGFVIDKFPISRPNLTFSTLTVSNMSPEDSSIYLCSGSGGPNQPQHFGDGTRLSIL.

The chain combines TRBV10-1 with TRBJ2-3; 8 bases are a match to TRBD2. Germline CDR1 is WNHNN and CDR2 is SYGVQD (reference sequence). Trimming removed 4 bases from V and 2 bases from J; junction bases left unmatched: 2. This CDR3 is built from 14 residues. CDR3 nucleotide sequence: TGCGCCAGCAGTGCAGCGGGGGTCACAGATACGCAGTATTTT. Translating gives CASSAAGVTDTQYF.

V and J are TRBV5-1 and TRBJ1-2, with TRBD1 matching over 10 bases. V was clipped by 4 bases and J by 6 bases; unmatched bases: 0. Germline V gene lookup returns CDR1 SGHRS and CDR2 YFSETQ. The CDR3 runs to 12 residues. The CDR3 coding sequence is TGCGCCAGCAGCGGGACAGGGGATGGCTACACCTTC. Residues: CASSGTGDGYTF.

The CDR3 loop reads CASSYSGSPYGYTF. In DNA, the CDR3 is TGTGCCAGCAGTTACTCGGGCAGTCCCTATGGCTACACCTTC. The V gene is TRBV6-6, the J gene TRBJ1-2; D uncertain. Trimming removed 0 bases at V and 4 bases at J, with 9 bases between. Germline V gene lookup returns CDR1 MNHNY and CDR2 SVGAGI (reference sequence). The length of the CDR3 is 14 residues.

The chain has TRBV30 and TRBJ1-2; D is unresolved. V shed 8 bases and J shed 6 bases, with 19 bases lying between them. CDR1 and CDR2 (germline): GTSNPN, SVGIG (reference sequence). This CDR3 contains 13 residues. CDR3 sequence reads: CAGNNYFRDGYTF. The DNA of the CDR3 is TGTGCCGGGAACAACTACTTTCGGGATGGCTACACCTTC.

The chain has TRBV6-1 and TRBJ1-1; TRBD1 is a possible D gene (5 bases). Germline values: CDR1 MNHNS, CDR2 SASEGT. Trimming shortened V by 7 bases and J by 6 bases, and 12 bases separated the two germline ends. The CDR3 totals 12 residues. The CDR3 sequence: CASTDGGPEAFF. The CDR3 nucleotides are TGTGCCAGCACCGACGGGGGACCTGAAGCTTTCTTT.

The V call is TRBV7-2, the J call TRBJ1-2; 8 nucleotides align to TRBD1. Per germline, CDR1 SGHTA and CDR2 FQGNSA. The CDR3 spans 15 residues. Unmatched junction bases numbered 10, after V lost 5 bases and J lost 5 bases. CDR3 residues: CASSLRTGQAYGYTF. The CDR3 DNA reads TGTGCCAGCAGCCTGCGGACAGGGCAAGCTTATGGCTACACCTTC.

The chain employs TRBV5-1 and TRBJ2-2; 7 nucleotides align to TRBD1. The CDR3 totals 15 residues. The ends lost 4 bases at V and 6 bases at J; junction bases unmatched: 9. Germline loops: CDR1 SGHRS, CDR2 YFSETQ. CDR3 amino acids: CASSNDRDPAGELFF. Written as DNA, the CDR3 is TGCGCCAGCAGCAACGACAGGGATCCAGCCGGGGAGCTGTTTTTT.

The CDR3 here is CASSLVDGLADIQYF. CDR3 bases: TGCGCCAGCAGCTTGGTAGACGGCCTGGCGGACATTCAGTACTTC. The chain carries TRBV5-1 and TRBJ2-4; D unresolved. This CDR3 is built from 15 residues. V was cut by 0 bases and J by 8 bases, with 15 bases left in between. Germline assignment: CDR1 SGHRS and CDR2 YFSETQ.

The V and J genes are TRBV5-1 and TRBJ1-6, with D hard to call. CDR1 SGHRS and CDR2 YFSETQ come from the germline V gene. CDR3 length: 15 amino acids. Trimming shortened V by 6 bases and J by 6 bases, and 16 bases separated the two germline ends. As DNA, the CDR3 is TGCGCCAGCACCCCTTGGGGAGAGCCTAATTCACCCCTCCACTTT. It yields the protein CASTPWGEPNSPLHF.

V usage is TRBV19 and J usage is TRBJ1-3; 7 nucleotides match TRBD1. The CDR3 is made up of 16 amino acids. Trimming took 2 bases from V and 1 from J; bases not matched to a gene: 5. Germline V CDR1 and CDR2: LNHDA, SQIVND (reference sequence). CDR3 amino acids: CASSIYGTVSGNTIYF. The CDR3 coding sequence is TGTGCCAGTAGTATATATGGGACAGTGTCTGGAAACACCATATATTTT.

The genes are TRBV7-2 and TRBJ2-1, with 9 bases identical to TRBD2. This CDR3 is 15 amino acids long. The germline gives CDR1 SGHTA, CDR2 FQGNSA. With 2 bases clipped from V and 7 bases from J, the junction kept 6 bases outside the gene matches. Here the CDR3 reads CASSLTSGLSNEQFF. The CDR3 DNA reads TGTGCCAGCAGCTTAACTAGCGGGCTGTCAAATGAGCAGTTCTTC.

The chain carries TRBV29-1 and TRBJ2-3; 7 bases map to TRBD1. Trimming cost V 4 bases and J 4 bases; bases outside gene matches: 8. The CDR3 is made up of 14 amino acids. The germline V gene has CDR1 SQVTM and CDR2 ANQGSEA. The CDR3 is CSVVRTGAADTQYF. In DNA form, the CDR3 reads TGCAGCGTTGTCCGGACAGGCGCCGCAGATACGCAGTATTTT.

V usage is TRBV25-1 and J usage is TRBJ2-5; D is perhaps TRBD1 (5 bases). V was pared by 1 base and J by 3 bases, with 6 bases between. Germline lookup yields CDR1 MGHDK and CDR2 SYGVNS. This CDR3 has 13 amino acids. The CDR3 loop is CASSESGKETQYF. Here the CDR3 DNA reads TGTGCCAGCAGTGAATCAGGGAAAGAGACCCAGTACTTC.

The V gene is TRBV5-1, the J gene TRBJ2-5; weak D call: TRBD2 (5 bases). The CDR3 has 12 amino acids. From germline, CDR1 is SGHRS and CDR2 YFSETQ. V was cut by 4 bases and J by 4 bases, with 8 bases left in between. The CDR3 DNA sequence: TGCGCCAGCAGCGAGGGTCGAGAGACCCAGTACTTC. Translating it yields CASSEGRETQYF.

This sequence joins TRBV6-1 and TRBJ2-7, with 7 bases matching TRBD1. Germline values: CDR1 MNHNS, CDR2 SASEGT. V trimming: 11 bases; J trimming: 3 bases; junction bases outside the gene matches: 7. CDR3 length: 12 residues. The CDR3 nucleotides are TGTGCCGGCGGACAGGACTTCTACGAGCAGTACTTC. The encoded protein is CAGGQDFYEQYF.

This CDR3 is CASSTGVGATEAFF. As DNA, the CDR3 is TGTGCCAGCTCGACAGGGGTCGGGGCCACTGAAGCTTTCTTT. The chain employs TRBV18 and TRBJ1-1; 8 bases agree with TRBD1. There are 14 residues in the CDR3. The J segment lost 4 bases and the V segment lost 6 bases, leaving 7 bases of the junction unmatched. Germline V gene sequence: CDR1 KGHSH, CDR2 LQKENI.

The CDR3 sequence is CASSLGAQGGPLFEQYF. Written as DNA, the CDR3 is TGCGCCAGCAGCCTAGGGGCCCAGGGGGGACCCCTCTTCGAGCAGTACTTC. This chain joins TRBV5-1 and TRBJ2-7; a possible D gene is TRBD1 (7 bases). V was pared by 4 bases and J by 6 bases, with 26 bases between. The CDR3 sequence is 17 residues long. CDR1 is SGHRS, CDR2 YFSETQ, per germline. Full variable domain (remainder filled in from reference TRBV5-1 and TRBJ2-7): KAGVTQTPRYLIKTRGQQVTLSCSPISGHRSVSWYQQTPGQGLQFLFEYFSETQRNKGNFPGRFSGRQFSNSRSEMNVSTLELGDSALYLCASSLGAQGGPLFEQYFGPGTRLTVT.

The chain joins TRBV5-1 to TRBJ2-5; 8 nucleotides line up with TRBD2. J gave up 2 bases and V 4 bases, and 7 bases lay outside the gene matches. This CDR3 has 15 amino acids. Germline CDR1 is SGHRS and CDR2 is YFSETQ. The CDR3 nucleotides read TGCGCCAGCAGCCGGACGGGAGGGCTACAAGAGACCCAGTACTTC. This codes for CASSRTGGLQETQYF.

V is TRBV2 and J is TRBJ2-5; D ambiguous. The CDR3 is 11 residues long. Trimming left V 6 bases short and J 2 bases short, with 4 bases between. From germline, CDR1 is SNHLY and CDR2 FYNNEI. The CDR3 DNA is TGTGCCAGCAGCCCACAAGAGACCCAGTACTTC. This translates into CASSPQETQYF.